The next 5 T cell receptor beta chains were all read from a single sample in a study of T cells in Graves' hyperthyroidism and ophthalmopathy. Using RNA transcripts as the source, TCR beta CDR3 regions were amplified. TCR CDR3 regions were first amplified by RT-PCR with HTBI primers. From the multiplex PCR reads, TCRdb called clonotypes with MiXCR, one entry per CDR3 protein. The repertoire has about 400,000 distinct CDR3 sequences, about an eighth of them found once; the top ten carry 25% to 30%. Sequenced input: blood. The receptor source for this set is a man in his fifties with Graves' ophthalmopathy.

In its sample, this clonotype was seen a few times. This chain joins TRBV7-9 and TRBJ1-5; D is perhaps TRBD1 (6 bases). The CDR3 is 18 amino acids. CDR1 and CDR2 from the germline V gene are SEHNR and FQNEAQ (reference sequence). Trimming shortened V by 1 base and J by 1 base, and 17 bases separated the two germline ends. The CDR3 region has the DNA TGTGCCAGCAGCTTAGACTCAGGGGAGAGGTTGAGCAATCAGCCCCAGCATTTT. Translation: CASSLDSGERLSNQPQHF.

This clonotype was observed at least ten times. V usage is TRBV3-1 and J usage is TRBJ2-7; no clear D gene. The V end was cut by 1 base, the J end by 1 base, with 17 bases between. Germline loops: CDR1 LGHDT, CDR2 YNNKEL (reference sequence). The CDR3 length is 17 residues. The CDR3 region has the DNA TGTGCCAGCAGCCAAGTACCCGGGTCCAAAGATTCCTACGAGCAGTACTTC. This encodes CASSQVPGSKDSYEQYF.

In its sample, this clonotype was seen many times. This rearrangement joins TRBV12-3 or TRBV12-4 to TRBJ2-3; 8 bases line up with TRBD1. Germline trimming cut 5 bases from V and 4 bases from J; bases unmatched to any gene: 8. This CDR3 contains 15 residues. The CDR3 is CASSPRGLRADTQYF. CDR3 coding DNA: TGTGCCAGCAGTCCCAGGGGGCTTAGGGCAGATACGCAGTATTTT.

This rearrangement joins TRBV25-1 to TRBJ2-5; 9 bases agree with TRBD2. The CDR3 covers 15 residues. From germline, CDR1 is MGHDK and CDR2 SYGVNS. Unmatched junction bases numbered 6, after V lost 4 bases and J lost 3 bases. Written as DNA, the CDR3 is TGTGCCAGCAGTGCACATCTAGCGGGAAAAGAGACCCAGTACTTC. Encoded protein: CASSAHLAGKETQYF.

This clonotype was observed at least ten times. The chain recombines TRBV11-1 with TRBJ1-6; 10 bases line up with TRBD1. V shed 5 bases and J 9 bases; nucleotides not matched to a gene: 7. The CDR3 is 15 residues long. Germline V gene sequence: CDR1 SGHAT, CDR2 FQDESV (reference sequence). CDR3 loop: CASSERDRGRSPLHF. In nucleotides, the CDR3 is TGTGCCAGCAGCGAAAGAGACAGGGGGCGTTCACCCCTCCACTTT.